Listed below are T cell receptor beta chains from one sample, sequenced in a study of T cell repertoires in cytomegalovirus infection. TCRdb called the reads again in MiXCR, with one record for every CDR3 protein. The table has roughly 240,000 distinct CDR3 sequences, around 6.4% seen once. Sequencing was performed on PBMCs. These receptors all stem from a human donor in good health (CMV status not recorded). Some clones in this sample may be carry-over from other donors' samples. The CDR3 runs from the conserved cysteine through the conserved F or W. A D gene is named only where the DNA matches it firmly. Clone size appears in some rows only: once, few, many, or a class for an expanded clone.

>TRBJ2-5|many|TRBV7-8|NA
CASSLASTGFQETQYF
TGTGCCAGCAGCTTAGCGTCGACAGGCTTTCAAGAGACCCAGTACTTC
>TRBJ1-2|NA|TRBV4-3|NA
CASSQALQGTYGYTF
TGCGCCAGCAGCCAAGCCCTACAGGGTACCTATGGCTACACCTTC
>TRBJ2-5|many|TRBV3-1|NA
CASSPGLNQETQYF
TGTGCCAGCAGCCCAGGACTAAACCAAGAGACCCAGTACTTC
>TRBJ1-2|many|TRBV28|NA
CATAGEGDYGYTF
TGTGCCACCGCCGGGGAGGGAGACTATGGCTACACCTTC
>TRBJ2-1|many|TRBV6-1|TRBD1
CASRAGTGGGEQFF
TGTGCCAGCAGGGCCGGGACAGGGGGCGGGGAGCAGTTCTTC
>TRBJ1-1|many|TRBV29-1|NA
CSVAPGGGMNTEAFF
TGCAGCGTCGCCCCTGGTGGAGGGATGAACACTGAAGCTTTCTTT
>TRBJ1-5|many|TRBV7-9|NA
CASSLDVQPQHF
TGTGCCAGCAGCTTAGACGTCCAGCCCCAGCATTTT
>TRBJ2-3|many|TRBV7-2|NA
CASSSGSTDTQYF
TGTGCCAGCAGCTCGGGTAGCACAGATACGCAGTATTTT
>TRBJ2-1|many|TRBV2|TRBD2
CASRVSGGYNEQFF
TGTGCCAGCAGGGTTAGCGGGGGGTACAATGAGCAGTTCTTC
>TRBJ2-7|NA|TRBV18|NA
CASSPPAGYEQYF
TGTGCCAGCTCACCACCGGCGGGATACGAGCAGTACTTC
>TRBJ2-2|many|TRBV7-2|TRBD2
CASSRRTSGGPTTGELFF
TGTGCCAGCAGCCGACGGACTAGCGGGGGTCCCACCACCGGGGAGCTGTTTTTT
>TRBJ2-5|many|TRBV2|NA
CASSERQGMSGATQYF
TGTGCCAGCAGTGAAAGGCAGGGGATGTCGGGGGCGACCCAGTACTTC
>TRBJ2-2|NA|TRBV24-1|NA
CATSGRTGTGELFF
TGTGCCACCAGTGGCCGAACCGGGACCGGGGAGCTGTTTTTT
>TRBJ2-3|few|TRBV6-2/TRBV6-3|NA
CASSYSTGYSTDTQYF
TGTGCCAGCAGTTACTCGACAGGCTATAGCACAGATACGCAGTATTTT
>TRBJ1-2|many|TRBV6-1|TRBD1
CASSPTGDNGYTF
TGTGCCAGCAGCCCGACAGGGGATAATGGCTACACCTTC
>TRBJ2-1|many|TRBV7-2|TRBD2
CASSPSGGTYNEQFF
TGTGCCAGCAGCCCTAGCGGGGGGACTTACAATGAGCAGTTCTTC
>TRBJ1-6|NA|TRBV20-1|TRBD1
CSASLDRGPGSPLHF
TGCAGTGCTAGTCTCGACAGGGGGCCCGGTTCACCCCTCCACTTT
>TRBJ2-6|NA|TRBV18|NA
CASSPPWGSGANVLTF
TGTGCCAGCTCACCACCTTGGGGATCTGGGGCCAACGTCCTGACTTTC
>TRBJ1-5|many|TRBV7-2|NA
CASSLVGAGANQPQHF
TGTGCCAGCAGCTTAGTAGGTGCAGGGGCCAATCAGCCCCAGCATTTT
>TRBJ2-5|many|TRBV4-3|NA
CASSQAAGRGETQYF
TGCGCCAGCAGCCAAGCGGCGGGGAGGGGGGAGACCCAGTACTTC
>TRBJ1-1|many|TRBV20-1|NA
CSASERWVTEAFF
TGCAGTGCTAGTGAACGGTGGGTCACTGAAGCTTTCTTT
>TRBJ1-1|few|TRBV11-3|NA
CASSAKRNTEAFF
TGTGCCAGCAGCGCGAAAAGAAACACTGAAGCTTTCTTT
>TRBJ2-3|NA|TRBV7-4|TRBD2
CASSWRLAESTDTQYF
TGTGCCAGCAGCTGGAGACTAGCGGAAAGCACAGATACGCAGTATTTT
>TRBJ1-2|many|TRBV2|NA
CASSYDREGSGYTF
TGTGCCAGCAGCTACGACCGGGAAGGGAGTGGCTACACCTTC
>TRBJ1-2|many|TRBV7-9|TRBD1
CASSPDRADGYTF
TGTGCCAGCAGCCCTGACAGGGCGGATGGCTACACCTTC
>TRBJ2-1|many|TRBV7-2|NA
CASSLDGGTYNEQFF
TGTGCCAGCAGCCTCGACGGAGGGACCTACAATGAGCAGTTCTTC
>TRBJ2-7|many|TRBV7-2|NA
CASSHRTVSSYEQYF
TGTGCCAGCAGCCATCGGACAGTTAGCTCCTACGAGCAGTACTTC
>TRBJ2-1|many|TRBV29-1|NA
CSVVGQWNEQFF
TGCAGCGTTGTTGGCCAGTGGAATGAGCAGTTCTTC
>TRBJ2-7|many|TRBV7-2|NA
CASSLASSSYEQYF
TGTGCCAGCAGCTTGGCCAGTAGCTCCTACGAGCAGTACTTC
>TRBJ2-7|many|TRBV6-2/TRBV6-3|NA
CASSSQGSAYEQYF
TGTGCCAGCAGTTCCCAGGGATCTGCCTACGAGCAGTACTTC
>TRBJ2-1|many|TRBV7-2|NA
CASSIADTRSSYNEQFF
TGTGCCAGCAGCATAGCTGATACACGGAGCTCCTACAATGAGCAGTTCTTC
>TRBJ1-1|NA|TRBV2|NA
CASSPGWVTEAFF
TGTGCCAGCAGTCCCGGGTGGGTGACTGAAGCTTTCTTT
>TRBJ1-3|few|TRBV6-5|NA
CASSRMGRAGNTIYF
TGTGCCAGCAGCCGGATGGGCAGGGCAGGAAACACCATATATTTT
>TRBJ2-5|many|TRBV7-2|TRBD1
CASTRDRTKETQYF
TGTGCCAGCACCCGGGACAGGACGAAAGAGACCCAGTACTTC
>TRBJ1-5|NA|TRBV15|NA
CATSSAGTRNQPQHF
TGTGCCACCAGCAGTGCGGGAACCCGGAATCAGCCCCAGCATTTT
>TRBJ2-6|many|TRBV28|NA
CASSIQGPSGANVLTF
TGTGCCAGCAGTATACAGGGCCCCTCTGGGGCCAACGTCCTGACTTTC
>TRBJ1-1|few|TRBV4-1|NA
CASSQRQSSSEAFF
TGCGCCAGCAGCCAGAGACAGTCGAGTTCTGAAGCTTTCTTT
>TRBJ1-2|many|TRBV6-6|TRBD1
CASSGTGGGYGYTF
TGTGCCAGCAGTGGCACAGGGGGCGGCTATGGCTACACCTTC
>TRBJ2-3|few|TRBV7-8|TRBD2
CASSYRKRGGLSDTQYF
TGTGCCAGCAGCTACCGAAAGCGGGGGGGCCTTTCAGATACGCAGTATTTT
>TRBJ2-2|many|TRBV7-8|TRBD1
CASRDTGGITGELFF
TGTGCCAGCAGGGATACAGGGGGCATCACCGGGGAGCTGTTTTTT
>TRBJ1-2|many|TRBV19|NA
CASSLPGHLAIDGYTF
TGTGCCAGTAGTCTTCCGGGACACCTAGCCATAGATGGCTACACCTTC
>TRBJ1-1|many|TRBV6-2/TRBV6-3|NA
CASLSPGHKNTEAFF
TGTGCCAGTTTGTCGCCGGGACACAAGAACACTGAAGCTTTCTTT
>TRBJ1-2|NA|TRBV5-6|NA
CASSLGTARGYTF
TGTGCCAGCAGCTTGGGAACGGCCAGGGGCTACACCTTC
>TRBJ2-7|many|TRBV11-2|NA
CASSLEAVSYEQYF
TGTGCCAGCAGCTTAGAGGCAGTCTCCTACGAGCAGTACTTC
>TRBJ2-1|many|TRBV2|NA
CASSNLKGGSYNEQFF
TGTGCCAGCAGTAACCTAAAGGGGGGTTCCTACAATGAGCAGTTCTTC
>TRBJ2-5|few|TRBV4-1|TRBD1
CASSGTGMDQETQYF
TGCGCCAGCAGCGGGACAGGGATGGACCAAGAGACCCAGTACTTC
>TRBJ1-5|many|TRBV29-1|NA
CSVGNKDQPQHF
TGCAGCGTTGGAAACAAGGATCAGCCCCAGCATTTT
>TRBJ1-5|few|TRBV12-3/TRBV12-4|NA
CASSVWAVDQPQHF
TGTGCCAGCAGTGTTTGGGCGGTCGATCAGCCCCAGCATTTT
>TRBJ1-2|few|TRBV19|NA
CASSKGGIAYGYTF
TGTGCCAGTAGTAAAGGAGGGATCGCCTATGGCTACACCTTC
>TRBJ1-5|many|TRBV7-2|TRBD1
CASSRDRGGNQPQHF
TGTGCCAGCAGCAGAGACAGGGGAGGCAATCAGCCCCAGCATTTT
>TRBJ1-2|many|TRBV6-2/TRBV6-3|NA
CASSRGTTLREDGYTF
TGTGCCAGCAGCCGAGGGACAACGCTCCGTGAGGATGGCTACACCTTC
>TRBJ2-3|many|TRBV20-1|TRBD1
CSAADRAKSTDTQYF
TGCAGTGCTGCGGACAGGGCCAAATCCACAGATACGCAGTATTTT
>TRBJ2-5|few|TRBV12-3/TRBV12-4|NA
CASKSDAWGETQYF
TGTGCCAGCAAGTCAGACGCGTGGGGAGAGACCCAGTACTTC
>TRBJ1-1|few|TRBV5-6|NA
CASSSFGRLMEGENTEAFF
TGTGCCAGCAGCAGCTTTGGTCGTCTAATGGAGGGCGAAAACACTGAAGCTTTCTTT
>TRBJ1-6|many|TRBV2|NA
CASSSGGGAGNSPLHF
TGTGCCAGCAGCTCCGGAGGGGGGGCAGGTAATTCACCCCTCCACTTT